The present TCR beta chain was sequenced within a study of T cells in Graves' hyperthyroidism and ophthalmopathy. Researchers amplified the TCR beta CDR3 regions from RNA transcripts. During a first-round RT-PCR of the TCR CDR3, the HTBI primer set was used. TCRdb processed the multiplex PCR reads anew with MiXCR; each CDR3 protein has one entry. The table records under 550,000 distinct CDR3 sequences, approximately 13% of them present only once. V shed 5 bases and J shed 5 bases, with 15 bases lying between them. Germline V gene lookup returns CDR1 SGHTA and CDR2 FQGTGA. The CDR3 length is 15 residues. A word on this clonotype: The antigen is undetermined.

General observations from the study: Ophthalmopathy could be told apart from stable hyperthyroidism with a 13 V-J model. The majority of expanded thyroid clonotypes above 0.001 also appeared in blood.

The study defined stable Graves' hyperthyroidism as no ophthalmopathy progression within 18 months. PBMCs were sourced from more than 9 ml fresh peripheral blood. The sample was blood. The chain is built from TRBV7-3 and TRBJ1-4; no firm D call. The sequence was collected from a young woman with Graves' hyperthyroidism. Here the CDR3 DNA reads TGTGCCAGCAGCCCCATGGAGGTGACAAATGAAAAACTGTTTTTT. Translating it yields CASSPMEVTNEKLFF.